Included here is one TCR beta chain sequence, with context. This specimen belongs to a study of technical replicates of blood from several donors. Per germline, CDR1 SEHNR and CDR2 FQNEAQ (reference sequence). The V gene lost 5 bases and the J gene lost 0 bases, with 9 bases spanning the gap. The CDR3 runs to 14 residues. TCRdb keeps only in-frame clones here, not all; method: immunoSEQ multiplex PCR. The table lists approximately 50,000 clones, about 86% of them singletons, with roughly 5.3% in the top ten. The source material was PBMCs. The sequence came from a human donor in good health. Some clones in this sample may be carry-over from other donors' samples. This sequence joins TRBV7-9 and TRBJ2-3, with D hard to call. CDR3 sequence reads: CASSRRGSTDTQYF. The CDR3 DNA is TGTGCCAGCAGCCGTCGAGGAAGCACAGATACGCAGTATTTT.